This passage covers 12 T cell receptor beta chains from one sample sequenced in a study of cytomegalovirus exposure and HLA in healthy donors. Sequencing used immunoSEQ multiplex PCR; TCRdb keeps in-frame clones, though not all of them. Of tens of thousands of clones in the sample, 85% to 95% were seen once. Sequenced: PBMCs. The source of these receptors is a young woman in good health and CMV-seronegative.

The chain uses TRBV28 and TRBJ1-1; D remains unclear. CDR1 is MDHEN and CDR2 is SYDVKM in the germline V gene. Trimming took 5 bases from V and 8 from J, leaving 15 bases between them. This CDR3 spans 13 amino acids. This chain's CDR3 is CASSKTLPLEAFF. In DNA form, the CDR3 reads TGTGCCAGCAGTAAGACACTTCCCCTAGAAGCTTTCTTT.

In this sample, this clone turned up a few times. The CDR3 DNA sequence: TGTGCCATCAGTGAGCAGGGTAATGGCTACACCTTC. Amino acid sequence: CAISEQGNGYTF. This rearrangement joins TRBV10-3 to TRBJ1-2; perhaps TRBD1 as D (5 bases). The V and J ends lost 2 bases and 6 bases respectively, with 7 bases between them. This CDR3 contains 12 residues. Per the germline V gene, CDR1 is ENHRY and CDR2 is SYGVKD.

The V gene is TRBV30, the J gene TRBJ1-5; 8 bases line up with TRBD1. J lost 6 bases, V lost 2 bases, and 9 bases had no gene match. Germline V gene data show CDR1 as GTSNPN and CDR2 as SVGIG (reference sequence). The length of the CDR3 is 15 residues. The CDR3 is CAWSQGRGRGQPQHF. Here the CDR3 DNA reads TGTGCCTGGAGTCAGGGCAGGGGGCGCGGTCAGCCCCAGCATTTT.

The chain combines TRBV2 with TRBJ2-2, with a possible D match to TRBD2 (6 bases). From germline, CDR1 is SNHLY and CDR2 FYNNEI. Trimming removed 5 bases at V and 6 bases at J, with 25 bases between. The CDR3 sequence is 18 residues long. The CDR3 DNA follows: TGTGCCAGCAGTCGATCGTGGGTAACGGGAGAAGGGGCCGGGGAGCTGTTTTTT. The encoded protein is CASSRSWVTGEGAGELFF.

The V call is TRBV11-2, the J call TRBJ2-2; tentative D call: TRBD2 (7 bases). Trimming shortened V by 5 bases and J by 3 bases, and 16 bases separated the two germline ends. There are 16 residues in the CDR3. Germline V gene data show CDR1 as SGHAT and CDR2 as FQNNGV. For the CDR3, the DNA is TGTGCCAGCAGCCCCGTGGGGGGGGGCTACACCGGGGAGCTGTTTTTT. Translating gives CASSPVGGGYTGELFF. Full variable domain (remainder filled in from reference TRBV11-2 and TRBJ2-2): EAGVAQSPRYKIIEKRQSVAFWCNPISGHATLYWYQQILGQGPKLLIQFQNNGVVDDSQLPKDRFSAERLKGVDSTLKIQPAKLEDSAVYLCASSPVGGGYTGELFFGEGSRLTVL.

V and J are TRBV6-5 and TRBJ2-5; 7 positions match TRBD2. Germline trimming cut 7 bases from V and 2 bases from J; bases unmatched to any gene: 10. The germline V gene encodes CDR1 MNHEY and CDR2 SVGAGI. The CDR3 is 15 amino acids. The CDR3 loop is CASTHDSSGQETQYF. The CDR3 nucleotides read TGTGCCAGCACCCACGACTCTAGCGGACAAGAGACCCAGTACTTC.

CDR3 bases: TGTGCCAGCTCACCACGGACAGGGGCGGATCAGCCCCAGCATTTT. Protein sequence: CASSPRTGADQPQHF. This chain joins TRBV18 and TRBJ1-5; TRBD1 matches at 9 bases. From germline, CDR1 is KGHSH and CDR2 LQKENI. V dropped 1 base and J dropped 5; count of bases not matched to a gene: 3. This CDR3 comprises 15 residues.

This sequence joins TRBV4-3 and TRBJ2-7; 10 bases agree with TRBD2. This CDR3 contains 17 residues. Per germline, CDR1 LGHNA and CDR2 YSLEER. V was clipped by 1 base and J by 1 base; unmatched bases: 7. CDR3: CASSQASGGAGSYEQYF. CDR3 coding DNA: TGCGCCAGCAGCCAAGCCAGCGGGGGGGCGGGATCCTACGAGCAGTACTTC.

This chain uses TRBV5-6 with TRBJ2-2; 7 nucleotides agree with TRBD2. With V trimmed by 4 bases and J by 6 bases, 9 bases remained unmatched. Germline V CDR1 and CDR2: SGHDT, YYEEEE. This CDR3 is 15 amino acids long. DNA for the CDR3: TGTGCCAGCAGCCTGGACCCCAGCGGGGCCGGGGAGCTGTTTTTT. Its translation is CASSLDPSGAGELFF.

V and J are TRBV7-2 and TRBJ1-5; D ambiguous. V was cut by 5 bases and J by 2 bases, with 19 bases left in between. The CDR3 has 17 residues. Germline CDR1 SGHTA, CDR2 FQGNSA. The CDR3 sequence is CASSHVGPGVGNQPQHF. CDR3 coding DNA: TGTGCCAGCAGCCACGTTGGGCCGGGAGTGGGCAATCAGCCCCAGCATTTT. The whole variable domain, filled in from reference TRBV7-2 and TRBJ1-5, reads GAGVSQSPSNKVTEKGKDVELRCDPISGHTALYWYRQSLGQGLEFLIYFQGNSAPDKSGLPSDRFSAERTGGSVSTLTIQRTQQEDSAVYLCASSHVGPGVGNQPQHFGDGTRLSIL.

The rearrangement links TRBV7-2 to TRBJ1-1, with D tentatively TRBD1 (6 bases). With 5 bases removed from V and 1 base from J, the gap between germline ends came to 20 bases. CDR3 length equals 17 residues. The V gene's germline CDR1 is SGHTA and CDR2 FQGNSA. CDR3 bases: TGTGCCAGCAGCCTGCGGCCCCGGGGACAATCGAACACTGAAGCTTTCTTT. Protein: CASSLRPRGQSNTEAFF.

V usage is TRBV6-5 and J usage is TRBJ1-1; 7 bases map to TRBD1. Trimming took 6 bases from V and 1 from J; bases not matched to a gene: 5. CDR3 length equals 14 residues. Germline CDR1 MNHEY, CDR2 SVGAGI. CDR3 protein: CASRRKGANTEAFF. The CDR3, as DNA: TGTGCCAGCAGAAGGAAGGGGGCGAACACTGAAGCTTTCTTT.